Sequencing of this T cell receptor (beta chain) was carried out in a study of OX40 agonist ivuxolimab in advanced cancers. Findings and caveats of the study: Clonal expansion in partial responders at 0.1-3.0 mg/kg ranked among the lowest.

Concerning this clone: No antigen is known for it.

Repertoires were generated with immunoSEQ multiplex PCR, while TCRdb's copy carries only in-frame clones and drops some. This table has 45,000 to 55,000 clones, around 80% appearing once. The trim removed 1 base at V and 2 bases at J, leaving 5 bases unmatched. The CDR3 is 15 amino acids. Germline assignment: CDR1 LNHDA and CDR2 SQIVND (reference sequence). This specimen consisted of CD4+ or CD8+ T cells sorted from blood, obtained in a trial of the OX40 agonist ivuxolimab. The rearrangement links TRBV19 to TRBJ2-7; TRBD2 matches at 7 bases. This TCR derives from an adult with an advanced solid tumor such as melanoma, head and neck, liver or kidney cancer. In DNA form, the CDR3 reads TGTGCCAGTAGTATAGGTGGAGCGGGAACCTACGAGCAGTACTTC. Its translation: CASSIGGAGTYEQYF.